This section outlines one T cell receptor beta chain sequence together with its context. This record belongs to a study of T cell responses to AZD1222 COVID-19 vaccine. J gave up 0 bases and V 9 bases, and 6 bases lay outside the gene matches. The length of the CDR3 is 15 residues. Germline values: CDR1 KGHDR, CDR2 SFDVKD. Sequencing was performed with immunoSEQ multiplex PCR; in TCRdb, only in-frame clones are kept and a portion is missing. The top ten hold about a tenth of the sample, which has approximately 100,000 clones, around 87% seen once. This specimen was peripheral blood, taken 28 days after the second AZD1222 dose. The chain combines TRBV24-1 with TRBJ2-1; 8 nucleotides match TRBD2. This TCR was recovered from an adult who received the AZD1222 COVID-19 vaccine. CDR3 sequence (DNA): TGTGCCACCGCCGGGAGGGCGAGCTCCTACAATGAGCAGTTCTTC. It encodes CATAGRASSYNEQFF.